This T cell receptor beta chain was identified in a study of blood T cell repertoires in COVID-19. The CDR3 is 15 amino acids. V lost 0 bases and J lost 8, with 16 bases in between. Germline values: CDR1 LGHDT, CDR2 YNNKEL (reference sequence). Here immunoSEQ multiplex PCR was the method, and the copy in TCRdb shows in-frame clones only, minus some. Of around 97,000 clones in the sample, about 80% were seen once. The sample consisted of peripheral blood. The sequence was collected from a man between 65 and 85 years old with acute or convalescent COVID-19. The V call is TRBV3-1 (or the pseudogene TRBV3-2), the J call TRBJ1-2; a possible D gene is TRBD1 (6 bases). This chain's CDR3 is CASSQDEGGARGYTF. CDR3 sequence (DNA): TGTGCCAGCAGCCAAGATGAGGGGGGGGCGCGAGGCTACACCTTC.